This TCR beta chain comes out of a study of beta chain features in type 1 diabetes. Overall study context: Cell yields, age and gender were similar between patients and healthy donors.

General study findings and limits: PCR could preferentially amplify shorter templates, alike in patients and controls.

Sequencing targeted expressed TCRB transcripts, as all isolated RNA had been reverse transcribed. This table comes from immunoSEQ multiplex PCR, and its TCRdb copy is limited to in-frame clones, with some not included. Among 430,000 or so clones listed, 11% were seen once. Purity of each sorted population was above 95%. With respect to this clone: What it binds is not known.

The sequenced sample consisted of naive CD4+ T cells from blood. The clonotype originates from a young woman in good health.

CDR3 protein: CASSLEARNTGELFF. The DNA for the CDR3 is TGTGCCAGCAGCTTAGAGGCTAGAAACACCGGGGAGCTGTTTTTT. The chain combines TRBV7-2 with TRBJ2-2; D gene unclear. The CDR3 is made up of 15 amino acids. The V end lost 1 base, the J end lost 2 bases, and 8 bases lay between the germline ends. Germline V CDR1 and CDR2: SGHTA, FQGNSA. The full variable domain, with the rest looked up from reference TRBV7-2 and TRBJ2-2, is GAGVSQSPSNKVTEKGKDVELRCDPISGHTALYWYRQSLGQGLEFLIYFQGNSAPDKSGLPSDRFSAERTGGSVSTLTIQRTQQEDSAVYLCASSLEARNTGELFFGEGSRLTVL.